These 9 T cell receptor beta chains came from one sample sequenced in a study of OX40 agonist ivuxolimab in advanced cancers. Clones were sequenced by immunoSEQ multiplex PCR, and TCRdb holds only the in-frame ones, with some missing. The sample consists of 57,000 or so clones, around 83% of them appearing once. Sequencing used CD4+ or CD8+ T cells sorted from blood, obtained in a trial of the OX40 agonist ivuxolimab. The receptors were gathered from an adult with an advanced solid tumor such as melanoma, head and neck, liver or kidney cancer.

The V gene is TRBV2, the J gene TRBJ1-2; 9 bases fit TRBD1. J was trimmed by 0 bases and V by 6 bases; bases with no gene match: 5. Germline CDR1 SNHLY, CDR2 FYNNEI. The CDR3 is 15 residues long. CDR3 DNA: TGTGCCAGCAGCTTAAGGACAGGGGCTAACTATGGCTACACCTTC. It is translated as CASSLRTGANYGYTF.

V gene TRBV2 combines with J gene TRBJ2-1; 7 positions match TRBD2. Germline CDR1 reads SNHLY; CDR2 reads FYNNEI. This CDR3 spans 15 amino acids. The J segment lost 2 bases and the V segment lost 7 bases, leaving 8 bases of the junction unmatched. The DNA for the CDR3 is TGTGCCAGCAAGGTTCGGGGGGATCCCTACAATGAGCAGTTCTTC. Its translation: CASKVRGDPYNEQFF.

V is TRBV6-5 and J is TRBJ1-5; 7 bases match TRBD1. CDR3 length: 14 amino acids. Germline lookup yields CDR1 MNHEY and CDR2 SVGAGI. The V and J ends lost 4 bases and 7 bases, in that order; junction bases with no gene match: 7. CDR3 in DNA: TGTGCCAGCAGTTCAGGACAGGTTGGGCAGCCCCAGCATTTT. Protein sequence: CASSSGQVGQPQHF.

This clone showed up just a few times. The gene calls are TRBV5-1 and TRBJ2-5, with 10 bases aligning to TRBD2. There are 16 residues in the CDR3. In germline, CDR1 is SGHRS, CDR2 YFSETQ. V was clipped by 4 bases and J by 1 base; unmatched bases: 7. The CDR3 sequence: CASSPLAGALQETQYF. In DNA form, the CDR3 reads TGCGCCAGCAGCCCCCTAGCGGGGGCTCTCCAAGAGACCCAGTACTTC.

This clone was observed a handful of times. This CDR3 reads CASSLAVEQYF. The CDR3 bases are TGTGCCAGCAGCTTGGCGGTCGAGCAGTACTTC. The gene calls are TRBV7-9 and TRBJ2-7; D gene unclear. In germline, CDR1 is SEHNR, CDR2 FQNEAQ (reference sequence). The CDR3 loop spans 11 amino acids. Trimming pared 3 bases from V and 6 bases from J, leaving 6 bases between.

V is TRBV5-5 and J is TRBJ2-4; TRBD2 matches 8 bases. Germline CDR1 reads SGHKS; CDR2 reads YYEKEE (reference sequence). This CDR3 is 16 amino acids long. V dropped 2 bases and J dropped 6; count of bases not matched to a gene: 10. The CDR3 region is CASSFWPAGVGNIQYF. The CDR3 DNA follows: TGTGCCAGCAGCTTTTGGCCAGCGGGGGTGGGAAACATTCAGTACTTC.

The gene calls are TRBV12-1 and TRBJ1-6; TRBD1, the table's D call, was not compared with the DNA. TRBV12-1 is a pseudogene locus. CDR3 length: 16 residues. The CDR3 DNA follows: TGTGCCAGCAGCCCCCCCAAGACAGGGGGCAATTCACCCCTCCACTTT. Translation: CASSPPKTGGNSPLHF.

This clone was detected once. The chain is built from TRBV7-2 and TRBJ1-1; no reliable D call. V was cut by 5 bases and J by 1 base, with 8 bases left in between. CDR1 and CDR2 (germline): SGHTA, FQGNSA. The CDR3 has 13 amino acids. The CDR3 DNA reads TGTGCCAGCAGCCCGCCACCGAACACTGAAGCTTTCTTT. It is translated as CASSPPPNTEAFF.

The genes are TRBV19 and TRBJ1-3; D is unresolved. With 7 bases removed from V and 0 bases from J, the gap between germline ends came to 10 bases. The CDR3 has 14 residues. Germline V gene lookup returns CDR1 LNHDA and CDR2 SQIVND (reference sequence). CDR3 loop: CASTSASSGNTIYF. The DNA for the CDR3 is TGTGCCAGTACCAGCGCAAGCTCTGGAAACACCATATATTTT.